The clone carrying this T cell receptor (beta chain) has only a few counts. What it binds is unknown. This specimen belongs to a study of blood T cells in healthy people across ages. CDR3 size: 16 residues. Germline loops: CDR1 SGHAT, CDR2 FQNNGV. The ends were cut back, 2 bases at V and 8 bases at J, with 19 bases in the middle. Whole-study results and caveats: The recorded TCR beta diversity per million T cells decreased in a roughly linear manner with age. Underestimates were what the diversity estimates from one million T cells were considered to be. For the donors, CMV status was unknown and possibly confounded expanded clonotype changes.

About 10 milliliters of peripheral blood were drawn from each donor into EDTA-treated tubes. The use of a sample-barcoded 5' primer and a J-beta primer mix characterized a second PCR of about 7 to 12 cycles. TCRdb reanalysed the 5' RACE reads using MiXCR and keeps one entry per CDR3 protein. The table has hundreds of thousands of distinct CDR3 sequences, 55% to 75% seen once. Source material: blood. This clonotype was obtained from a man aged 25-45 years in good health. The genes are TRBV11-2 and TRBJ2-1, with D perhaps being TRBD1 or TRBD2 (5 bases each). CDR3 bases: TGTGCCAGCAGCTTATTCCCGGACTGGGACGGCGATGAGCAGTTCTTC. As protein: CASSLFPDWDGDEQFF.